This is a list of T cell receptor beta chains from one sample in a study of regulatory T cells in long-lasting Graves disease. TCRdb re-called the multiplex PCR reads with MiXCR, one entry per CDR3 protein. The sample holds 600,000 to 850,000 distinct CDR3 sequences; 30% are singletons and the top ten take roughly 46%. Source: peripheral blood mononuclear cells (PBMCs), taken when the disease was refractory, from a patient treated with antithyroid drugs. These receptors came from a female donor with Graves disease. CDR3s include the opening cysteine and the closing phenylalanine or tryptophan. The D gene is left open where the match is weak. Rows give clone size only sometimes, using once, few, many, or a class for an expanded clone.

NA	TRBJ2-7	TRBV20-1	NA	TGCAGTGCCTACGACAGACAGCCTGATTACTACGAGCAGTACTTC	CSAYDRQPDYYEQYF
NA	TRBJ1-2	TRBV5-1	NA	TGCGCCAGCAGCCCAAGGAGCCGGGGCTACACCTTC	CASSPRSRGYTF
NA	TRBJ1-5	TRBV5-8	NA	TGTGCCAGCAGCTTGTTAACAGGGCAAAGCAATCAGCCCCAGCATTTT	CASSLLTGQSNQPQHF
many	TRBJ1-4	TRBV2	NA	TGTGCCAGCAGTGAGGGCTTAGGTAATGAAAAACTGTTTTTT	CASSEGLGNEKLFF
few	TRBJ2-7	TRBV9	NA	TGTGCCAGCAGCGTAGGGATGGGGGCAACCTACGAGCAGTACTTC	CASSVGMGATYEQYF
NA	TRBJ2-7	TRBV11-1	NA	TGTGCCAGCAGCGCCCGGGTTTCCTACGAGCAGTACTTC	CASSARVSYEQYF
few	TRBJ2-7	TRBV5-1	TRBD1	TGCGCCAGTACCTCACGACAGGGGAAAAACGAGCAGTACTTC	CASTSRQGKNEQYF
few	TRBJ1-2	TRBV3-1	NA	TGTGCCAGCAGCCAATGGGGGGGCGGTGGCTACACCTTC	CASSQWGGGGYTF
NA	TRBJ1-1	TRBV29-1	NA	TGCAGCGTTGAAGGAAATAGGGGCCTGAACACTGAAGCTTTCTTT	CSVEGNRGLNTEAFF
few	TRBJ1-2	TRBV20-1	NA	TGCAGTGCTACCTTGGACGGCAACTATGGCTACACCTTC	CSATLDGNYGYTF
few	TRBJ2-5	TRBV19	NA	TGTGCCAGTAGTACCCCCTCGGGACACCCAGAGGGGGAGACCCAGTACTTC	CASSTPSGHPEGETQYF
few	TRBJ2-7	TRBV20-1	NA	TGCAGTGCTAGAGCCAGATATTCCTACGAGCAGTACTTC	CSARARYSYEQYF